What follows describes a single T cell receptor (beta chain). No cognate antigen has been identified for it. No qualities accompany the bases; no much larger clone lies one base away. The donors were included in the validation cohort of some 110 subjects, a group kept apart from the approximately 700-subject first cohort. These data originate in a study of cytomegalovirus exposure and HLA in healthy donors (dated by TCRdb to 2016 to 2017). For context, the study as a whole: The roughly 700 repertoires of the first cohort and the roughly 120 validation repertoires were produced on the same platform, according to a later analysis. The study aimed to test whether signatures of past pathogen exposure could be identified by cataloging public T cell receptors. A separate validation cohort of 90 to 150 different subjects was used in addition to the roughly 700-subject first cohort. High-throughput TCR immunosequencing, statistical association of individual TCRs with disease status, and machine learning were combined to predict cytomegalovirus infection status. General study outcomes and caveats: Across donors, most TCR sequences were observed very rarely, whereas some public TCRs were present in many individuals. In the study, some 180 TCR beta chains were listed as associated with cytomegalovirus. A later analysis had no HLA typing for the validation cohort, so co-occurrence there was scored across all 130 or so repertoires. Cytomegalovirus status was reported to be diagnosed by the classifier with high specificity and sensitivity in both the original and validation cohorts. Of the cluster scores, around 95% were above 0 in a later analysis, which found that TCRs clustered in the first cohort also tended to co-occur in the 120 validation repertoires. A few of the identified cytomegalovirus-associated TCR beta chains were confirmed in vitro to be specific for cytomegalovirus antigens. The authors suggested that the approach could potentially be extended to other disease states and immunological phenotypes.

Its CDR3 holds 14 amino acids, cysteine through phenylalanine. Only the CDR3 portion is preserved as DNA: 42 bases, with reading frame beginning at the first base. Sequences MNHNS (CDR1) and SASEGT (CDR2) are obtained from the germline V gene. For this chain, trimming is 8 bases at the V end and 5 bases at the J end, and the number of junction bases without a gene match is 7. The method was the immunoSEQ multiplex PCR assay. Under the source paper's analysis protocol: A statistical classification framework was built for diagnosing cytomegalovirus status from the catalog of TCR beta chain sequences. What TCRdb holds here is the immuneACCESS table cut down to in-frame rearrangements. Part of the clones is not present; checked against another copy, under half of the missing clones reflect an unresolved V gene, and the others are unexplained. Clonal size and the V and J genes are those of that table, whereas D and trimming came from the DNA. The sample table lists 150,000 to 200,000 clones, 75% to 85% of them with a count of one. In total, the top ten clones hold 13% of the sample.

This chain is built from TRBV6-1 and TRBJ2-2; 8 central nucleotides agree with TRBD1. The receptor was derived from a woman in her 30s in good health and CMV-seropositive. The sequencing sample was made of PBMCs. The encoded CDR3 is CASQDRAGTGELFF. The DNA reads TGTGCCAGCCAGGACAGGGCAGGAACCGGGGAGCTGTTTTTT.